The entry below gives a single TCR beta chain sequence along with its context. What it binds is unknown. TCRdb re-called the RT-PCR reads with MiXCR, one entry per CDR3 protein. In the table there are 450,000 to 600,000 distinct CDR3 sequences, around 7.9% of which are singletons. The CDR3 covers 11 residues. From germline, CDR1 is DFQATT and CDR2 SNEGSKA (reference sequence). The V segment lost 6 bases and the J segment 6 bases; nucleotides outside the gene matches: 3. The data were obtained in a study of response to subunit inactivated influenza vaccine. General study findings and limits: Authors suggested each seasonal flu vaccination may recruit only limited numbers of new T cells.

The specimen was PBMCs from blood, collected around 25 months after vaccination. V usage is TRBV20-1 and J usage is TRBJ2-3, with 7 positions matching TRBD1. This clonotype was sampled from a man aged 45-69 years who received an inactivated influenza vaccine. The CDR3 reads CSASRGDTQYF. In DNA form, the CDR3 reads TGCAGTGCGTCCAGGGGGGATACGCAGTATTTT.